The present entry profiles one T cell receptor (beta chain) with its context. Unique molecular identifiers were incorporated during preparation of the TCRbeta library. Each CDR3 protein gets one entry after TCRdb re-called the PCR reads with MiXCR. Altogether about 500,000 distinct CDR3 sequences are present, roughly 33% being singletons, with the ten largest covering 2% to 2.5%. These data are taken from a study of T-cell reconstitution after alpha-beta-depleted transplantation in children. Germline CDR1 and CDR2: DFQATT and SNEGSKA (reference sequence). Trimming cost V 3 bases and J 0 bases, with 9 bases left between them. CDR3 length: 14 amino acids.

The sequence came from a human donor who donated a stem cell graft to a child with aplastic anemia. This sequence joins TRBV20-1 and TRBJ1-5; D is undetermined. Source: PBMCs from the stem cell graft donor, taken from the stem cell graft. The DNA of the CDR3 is TGCAGTGCTAGCGGCCAGTTTAGCAATCAGCCCCAGCATTTT. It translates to CSASGQFSNQPQHF.